This section outlines one T cell receptor (beta chain) sequence together with its context. This sample also contains other DNA sequences that code for the same CDR3. This entry comes from a study of cytomegalovirus exposure and HLA in healthy donors. A multiplex PCR was run with 60 Vbeta primers and 13 Jbeta primers. Assay: immunoSEQ multiplex PCR; the TCRdb copy retains only in-frame clones and omits some. The sample records approximately 130,000 clones, around 77% being singletons. The CDR3 loop spans 14 amino acids. Germline V gene data show CDR1 as SGHRS and CDR2 as YFSETQ. The germline V and J ends were trimmed by 0 bases and 0 bases, with 7 bases remaining between them.

Material: PBMCs. This sequence joins TRBV5-1 and TRBJ2-7; D call uncertain. The sequence was collected from a man aged 50 or older in good health and CMV-seronegative. The CDR3 sequence: CASSLGGSSYEQYF. CDR3 in DNA: TGCGCCAGCAGCTTGGGCGGCAGCTCCTACGAGCAGTACTTC.